This T cell receptor (beta chain) was retrieved from a study of T-cell reconstitution after alpha-beta-depleted transplantation in children. The study, taken as a whole, reports: At around two months after transplant, the alpha-beta T cells were reportedly derived from several hundred expanded clones that came from non-depleted graft cells. Recipient T cells and thymic progenitors that survived gave rise to the high TCRbeta diversity observed at day 60 in some patients. Hyperexpanded clones declined; after one year, newly produced T cells mostly supplied diversity.

V lost 4 bases and J lost 2; bases outside the gene matches: 4. The CDR3 totals 15 residues. This clonotype was found a few times. The antigen is not known. Construction of the TCRbeta library involved unique molecular identifiers. MiXCR, applied by TCRdb to the PCR reads, yields one record per CDR3 protein. The sample lists some 260,000 distinct CDR3 sequences; 20% to 30% were seen once. The TCR was taken from a female patient younger than 10 who had a stem cell transplant for congenital amegakaryocytic thrombocytopenia, so the T cells may come from the graft donor. The chain is built from TRBV12-3 or TRBV12-4 and TRBJ2-2; 7 bases align to TRBD1. Specimen: PBMCs, mostly from graft donor cells, collected 360 days after TCRalphabeta/CD19-depleted stem cell transplant. In DNA form, the CDR3 reads TGTGCCAGCAGTTCTTGGGACAGAAACACCGGGGAGCTGTTTTTT. Protein sequence: CASSSWDRNTGELFF.